One and the same sample provided the 23 T cell receptor beta chains below, sequenced in a study of T cells after yellow fever vaccination. MiXCR, run by TCRdb on the 5' RACE reads, gives a single entry per CDR3 protein. Of 250,000 to 300,000 distinct CDR3 sequences listed, 13% are singletons. Sequenced material: CD4+ T cells sorted from PBMCs, taken 45 days after the yellow fever booster vaccination. The receptors derive from a man aged 25-45 years who received the YFV17D yellow fever vaccine.

Written as DNA, the CDR3 is TGCGCCAGCAGAGCTAGCGTCGCGAACACCGGGGAGCTGTTTTTT. Protein: CASRASVANTGELFF. The genes are TRBV5-1 and TRBJ2-2; tentative D call: TRBD2 (6 bases). This CDR3 has 15 amino acids. The germline V gene has CDR1 SGHRS and CDR2 YFSETQ. Trimming removed 5 bases from V and 0 bases from J, with 11 bases in between.

V and J are TRBV5-6 and TRBJ2-3; D is uncertain. The CDR3 consists of 14 residues. The V and J ends lost 4 bases and 8 bases respectively, with 17 bases between them. The germline V gene encodes CDR1 SGHDT and CDR2 YYEEEE. The CDR3, as DNA: TGTGCCAGCAGCACCGGGCTCGTAGGCGGTACGCAGTATTTT. This codes for CASSTGLVGGTQYF.

The genes are TRBV2 and TRBJ2-5; 8 bases match TRBD1. The CDR3 totals 15 residues. Germline V gene lookup returns CDR1 SNHLY and CDR2 FYNNEI. Unmatched junction bases numbered 7, after V lost 7 bases and J lost 0 bases. The CDR3, as DNA: TGTGCCAGCACCGGACAGGGATGGTACCAAGAGACCCAGTACTTC. Translating gives CASTGQGWYQETQYF.

Only a few counts were recorded for this clonotype. The chain joins TRBV7-2 to TRBJ2-7; the match to TRBD2 covers 7 bases. Trimming removed 4 bases from V and 3 bases from J; junction bases left unmatched: 6. The CDR3 totals 14 residues. Germline V gene sequence: CDR1 SGHTA, CDR2 FQGNSA. The CDR3 nucleotides are TGTGCCAGCAGCTCCTCTAGCGGTATCTACGAGCAGTACTTC. This translates into CASSSSSGIYEQYF.

The chain links TRBV5-4 to TRBJ1-2, with D hard to call. The CDR3 is 14 residues long. Trimming stripped 0 bases from V and 0 bases from J, with 6 bases between. Germline assignment: CDR1 SGHNT and CDR2 YYREEE (reference sequence). The CDR3 region is CASSLEWTNYGYTF. CDR3 coding DNA: TGTGCCAGCAGCTTGGAATGGACTAACTATGGCTACACCTTC.

V usage is TRBV7-2 and J usage is TRBJ2-7, with D unresolved. Germline values: CDR1 SGHTA, CDR2 FQGNSA. Trimming cost V 0 bases and J 7 bases, with 16 bases left between them. This CDR3 is 15 amino acids long. The CDR3 coding sequence is TGTGCCAGCAGCTTAGCCCGCTCCGGAATGGGGGAGCAGTACTTC. Translating it yields CASSLARSGMGEQYF.

The gene calls are TRBV30 and TRBJ2-3; unclear D gene. Germline lookup yields CDR1 GTSNPN and CDR2 SVGIG (reference sequence). The CDR3 extends over 12 amino acids. The ends were cut back, 0 bases at V and 7 bases at J, with 8 bases in the middle. The CDR3: CAWSVLGYTQYF. The CDR3 nucleotides are TGTGCCTGGAGTGTACTTGGATATACGCAGTATTTT.

V and J are TRBV18 and TRBJ2-2; possibly TRBD2 for D (6 bases). The length of the CDR3 is 17 residues. CDR1 KGHSH and CDR2 LQKENI come from the germline V gene. Trimming cost V 0 bases and J 2 bases, with 13 bases left between them. The chain's CDR3 is CASSPPGAGVNTGELFF. CDR3 DNA: TGTGCCAGCTCACCACCGGGAGCGGGCGTTAACACCGGGGAGCTGTTTTTT.

This clonotype was seen only a few times. This rearrangement joins TRBV20-1 to TRBJ1-6; possible D gene TRBD1, 5 bases. The CDR3 is 14 amino acids. Per germline, CDR1 DFQATT and CDR2 SNEGSKA (reference sequence). Trimming removed 4 bases at V and 5 bases at J, with 12 bases between. The CDR3 sequence: CSATRQPHNSPLHF. DNA for the CDR3: TGCAGTGCTACCAGACAGCCCCATAATTCACCCCTCCACTTT.

There are many counts of this clonotype. V gene TRBV29-1 combines with J gene TRBJ2-2; D uncertain. Per the germline V gene, CDR1 is SQVTM and CDR2 is ANQGSEA. V dropped 4 bases and J dropped 0 bases, with 3 bases sitting between them. The CDR3 consists of 12 residues. The CDR3 region is CSVGPNTGELFF. CDR3 nucleotides: TGCAGCGTTGGTCCGAACACCGGGGAGCTGTTTTTT.

The gene calls are TRBV10-3 and TRBJ2-1; D not certain. The CDR3 length is 16 residues. Germline assignment: CDR1 ENHRY and CDR2 SYGVKD. Trimming took 0 bases from V and 5 from J, leaving 14 bases between them. As DNA, the CDR3 is TGTGCCATCAGTGAGTCCGGCGTGCGGCCAGACAATGAGCAGTTCTTC. Translating it yields CAISESGVRPDNEQFF.

The CDR3 DNA reads TGTGCCATCTCCAAATCAGCGGGAGGAGGGGACATTCAGTACTTC. It yields the protein CAISKSAGGGDIQYF. The V and J genes are TRBV6-2 or TRBV6-3 and TRBJ2-4; 9 positions agree with TRBD2. Germline loops: CDR1 MNHEY, CDR2 SVGEGT. CDR3 size: 15 residues. V gave up 10 bases and J gave up 8 bases; unmatched junction bases: 15.

This chain connects TRBV7-9 to TRBJ2-7; TRBD2 matches at 10 bases. Trimming took 4 bases from V and 2 from J; bases not matched to a gene: 8. The CDR3 spans 16 residues. The germline V gene encodes CDR1 SEHNR and CDR2 FQNEAQ (reference sequence). Here the CDR3 reads CASSSTASGSAYEQYF. CDR3 in DNA: TGTGCCAGCAGCTCGACTGCTAGCGGGAGCGCCTACGAGCAGTACTTC.

J is TRBJ1-1 and V is TRBV7-9, with 8 nucleotides matching TRBD1. Germline V gene data show CDR1 as SEHNR and CDR2 as FQNEAQ (reference sequence). After removal of 3 bases from V and 3 bases from J, the junction contained 6 bases not matched to a gene. This CDR3 spans 15 amino acids. The CDR3 DNA is TGTGCCAGCAGCTTGGGACAGGCCCGGGACACTGAAGCTTTCTTT. Its protein product is CASSLGQARDTEAFF.

This clonotype was seen a handful of times. This rearrangement joins TRBV6-1 to TRBJ1-2; D is uncertain. V dropped 5 bases and J dropped 4 bases, with 14 bases sitting between them. Per the germline V gene, CDR1 is MNHNS and CDR2 is SASEGT. The CDR3 spans 14 residues. CDR3 nucleotides: TGTGCCAGCAGTACCCCAGGTTATGGCTATGGCTACACCTTC. Protein: CASSTPGYGYGYTF.

The rearrangement links TRBV20-1 to TRBJ2-2; a weak D match, TRBD2 (6 bases). The CDR3 loop spans 14 amino acids. Deletions cut 5 bases from V and 6 bases from J, with 16 bases between. Germline V gene sequence: CDR1 DFQATT, CDR2 SNEGSKA (reference sequence). The CDR3 here is CSAGRQGGSGELFF. The CDR3 bases are TGCAGTGCTGGAAGGCAGGGAGGATCCGGGGAGCTGTTTTTT.

The J gene is TRBJ2-7, the V gene TRBV20-1; D is unclear. Looked up from germline, CDR1 is DFQATT and CDR2 is SNEGSKA (reference sequence). CDR3 size: 10 residues. V shed 6 bases and J shed 6 bases, with 9 bases lying between them. The CDR3 protein is CSARQSEQYF. CDR3 sequence (DNA): TGCAGTGCCAGACAATCCGAGCAGTACTTC.

There are a few counts of this clonotype. This chain links TRBV12-5 with TRBJ1-4; D is uncertain. Trimming removed 6 bases from V and 6 bases from J, with 5 bases in between. The CDR3 is made up of 11 amino acids. Germline V CDR1 and CDR2: LGHNT, FRNRAP. The CDR3 loop is CASGSYEKLFF. In DNA, the CDR3 is TGTGCTAGTGGCTCGTATGAAAAACTGTTTTTT.

The chain uses TRBV3-1 and TRBJ2-7; 8 bases map to TRBD1. The CDR3 runs 15 residues. The V and J ends lost 11 bases and 7 bases, in that order; junction bases with no gene match: 19. Germline V gene lookup returns CDR1 LGHDT and CDR2 YNNKEL (reference sequence). In DNA, the CDR3 is TGTGCCTCCAGAAATTGGTCAGACAGGGGCAAGGAGCAGTACTTC. Its translation is CASRNWSDRGKEQYF.

The chain employs TRBV6-5 and TRBJ2-7; D is unresolved. The V end lost 4 bases, the J end lost 3 bases, and 13 bases lay between the germline ends. Germline CDR1 is MNHEY and CDR2 is SVGAGI. The CDR3 extends over 14 amino acids. The CDR3 DNA sequence: TGTGCCAGCAGTTCCCCCGGGCTACTCTACGAGCAGTACTTC. Residues: CASSSPGLLYEQYF.

The chain combines TRBV5-5 with TRBJ2-7; D is uncertain. This CDR3 has 12 amino acids. Germline loops: CDR1 SGHKS, CDR2 YYEKEE (reference sequence). Trimming cost V 4 bases and J 7 bases, with 12 bases left between them. CDR3 nucleotides: TGTGCCAGCAGCCCACCTGTGGGAGAGCAGTACTTC. Its translation: CASSPPVGEQYF.

This clonotype occurred a few times. The V call is TRBV10-1, the J call TRBJ1-1; D unresolved. Between the trimmed V and J ends, which lost 2 bases and 1 base, there was a span of 5 bases. The CDR3 covers 13 residues. CDR1 and CDR2 from the germline V gene are WNHNN and SYGVQD (reference sequence). The CDR3 DNA is TGCGCCAGCAGTGAGGCAGAGAACACTGAAGCTTTCTTT. It is translated as CASSEAENTEAFF.

This clonotype was picked up a small number of times. This rearrangement joins TRBV28 to TRBJ2-5, with 11 bases identical to TRBD2. With V trimmed by 4 bases and J by 2 bases, 9 bases remained unmatched. Germline V lookup: CDR1 MDHEN, CDR2 SYDVKM. This CDR3 region has 17 residues. The CDR3 region is CASSSGTSGRVQETQYF. The CDR3 DNA reads as TGTGCCAGCAGTTCCGGGACTAGCGGCAGGGTACAAGAGACCCAGTACTTC. Combining the CDR3 with reference TRBV28 and TRBJ2-5 gives the whole variable domain DVKVTQSSRYLVKRTGEKVFLECVQDMDHENMFWYRQDPGLGLRLIYFSYDVKMKEKGDIPEGYSVSREKKERFSLILESASTNQTSMYLCASSSGTSGRVQETQYFGPGTRLLVL.